A single sample gave rise to the 28 T cell receptor beta chains below, sequenced in a study of cytomegalovirus exposure and HLA in healthy donors. The study ran its PCR with 60 Vbeta and 13 Jbeta primers. This table comes from immunoSEQ multiplex PCR, and its TCRdb copy is limited to in-frame clones, with some not included. In the table there are 70,000 or so clones, 86% of which are singletons. Sequenced material: PBMCs. All receptors come from a woman younger than 45 in good health and CMV-seronegative.

J is TRBJ2-1 and V is TRBV7-3; maybe TRBD1 (6 bases). The CDR3 contains 12 residues. Germline values: CDR1 SGHTA, CDR2 FQGTGA. The V end lost 4 bases, the J end lost 7 bases, and 8 bases lay between the germline ends. In DNA form, the CDR3 reads TGTGCCAGCAGCTCCAGGGGTAATGAGCAGTTCTTC. It encodes CASSSRGNEQFF.

This clone occurred once. The rearrangement joins TRBV6-4 to TRBJ2-2, with 8 bases matching TRBD1. There are 16 residues in the CDR3. V dropped 3 bases and J dropped 2; count of bases not matched to a gene: 5. Germline assignment: CDR1 MRHNA and CDR2 SNTAGT. The CDR3 DNA reads TGTGCCAGCAGTGATACTGGACAGGGTAACACCGGGGAGCTGTTTTTT. The encoded protein is CASSDTGQGNTGELFF.

The chain employs TRBV5-4 and TRBJ2-5; TRBD2 matches at 7 bases. The length of the CDR3 is 15 residues. J lost 2 bases, V lost 0 bases, and 4 bases had no gene match. Germline CDR1 reads SGHNT; CDR2 reads YYREEE (reference sequence). DNA of the CDR3: TGTGCCAGCAGCTTGGAAAGCGGGGAACAAGAGACCCAGTACTTC. This codes for CASSLESGEQETQYF.

The chain links TRBV29-1 to TRBJ2-7, with 13 bases that match TRBD2. Per the germline V gene, CDR1 is SQVTM and CDR2 is ANQGSEA. Trimming took 7 bases from V and 3 from J; bases not matched to a gene: 9. There are 15 residues in the CDR3. CDR3: CSAFGLAGANYEQYF. As DNA, the CDR3 is TGCAGCGCCTTCGGACTAGCGGGAGCAAACTACGAGCAGTACTTC.

The chain combines TRBV7-6 with TRBJ1-3, with D tentatively TRBD1 (5 bases). CDR1 SGHVS and CDR2 FNYEAQ come from the germline V gene. With 5 bases removed from V and 4 bases from J, the gap between germline ends came to 15 bases. The CDR3 runs 15 residues. The CDR3: CASSQGAAWGNTIYF. The CDR3 DNA reads as TGTGCCAGCAGCCAAGGGGCTGCTTGGGGAAACACCATATATTTT.

The J gene is TRBJ1-4, the V gene TRBV18; D perhaps matches TRBD1 (6 bases). Trimming took off 3 bases at V and 3 bases at J, with 11 bases between the two ends. The germline CDR1 and CDR2 sequences are KGHSH and LQKENI. The CDR3 contains 15 residues. This chain's CDR3 is CASSPAGAANEKLFF. The CDR3 DNA follows: TGTGCCAGCTCACCGGCAGGGGCAGCTAATGAAAAACTGTTTTTT.

This chain links TRBV28 with TRBJ1-5; 7 nucleotides line up with TRBD1. The V segment lost 5 bases and the J segment 3 bases; nucleotides outside the gene matches: 7. CDR1 and CDR2 (germline): MDHEN, SYDVKM. The CDR3 has 15 residues. The DNA of the CDR3 is TGTGCCAGCAGTCCGGCGGACAGGAACAATCAGCCCCAGCATTTT. Its translation: CASSPADRNNQPQHF.

This clone has just one count. V and J are TRBV4-2 and TRBJ1-2; 10 nucleotides align to TRBD1. Looked up from germline, CDR1 is LGHNA and CDR2 is YNFKEQ. J gave up 4 bases and V 5 bases, and 7 bases lay outside the gene matches. The CDR3 length is 15 residues. Written as DNA, the CDR3 is TGTGCCAGCAGCAATCGGACAGGGGGTGGCTATGGCTACACCTTC. Residues: CASSNRTGGGYGYTF.

The rearrangement uses TRBV5-5 and TRBJ2-7, with 9 bases fitting TRBD1. The CDR3 loop spans 19 amino acids. V dropped 4 bases and J dropped 1; count of bases not matched to a gene: 18. CDR1 and CDR2 (germline): SGHKS, YYEKEE (reference sequence). The CDR3 DNA reads as TGTGCCAGCAGCCCTAACAGGGGGCGCGGGAGAGCGGAGTCCTACGAGCAGTACTTC. As protein: CASSPNRGRGRAESYEQYF.

The chain links TRBV25-1 to TRBJ2-7, with D hard to call. This CDR3 is 13 amino acids long. CDR1 and CDR2 (germline): MGHDK, SYGVNS. V was pared by 3 bases and J by 2 bases, with 8 bases between. The CDR3: CASSEEPTYEQYF. As DNA, the CDR3 is TGTGCCAGCAGTGAGGAGCCAACCTACGAGCAGTACTTC.

The V and J genes are TRBV19 and TRBJ2-1; 10 bases agree with TRBD2. CDR1 is LNHDA, CDR2 SQIVND, per germline (reference sequence). CDR3 length: 17 amino acids. V was clipped by 4 bases and J by 5 bases; unmatched bases: 11. Here the CDR3 DNA reads TGTGCCAGTAGTAATCCGGCTAGCGGGAGTTGGGACAATGAGCAGTTCTTC. Protein: CASSNPASGSWDNEQFF.

The chain employs TRBV4-2 and TRBJ2-7; D possibly corresponds to TRBD1 (5 bases). CDR1 is LGHNA, CDR2 YNFKEQ, per germline. V lost 0 bases to trimming and J lost 4 bases, with 16 bases between them. This CDR3 has 16 amino acids. The DNA for the CDR3 is TGTGCCAGCAGCCAAGAGGGGTCCGGACAAATTTACGAGCAGTACTTC. This sequence encodes CASSQEGSGQIYEQYF.

The chain joins TRBV30 to TRBJ2-7; 7 nucleotides align to TRBD2. From germline, CDR1 is GTSNPN and CDR2 SVGIG (reference sequence). The V gene end was trimmed by 3 bases and the J gene end by 3 bases; junction bases not matched to a gene: 8. CDR3 size: 14 residues. In DNA, the CDR3 is TGTGCCTGGAGGGCCAAACTAGCGAGCTACGAGCAGTACTTC. Its translation is CAWRAKLASYEQYF.

The V call is TRBV18, the J call TRBJ2-7; the match to TRBD2 covers 7 bases. Germline V gene lookup returns CDR1 KGHSH and CDR2 LQKENI. With 3 bases clipped from V and 6 bases from J, the junction kept 5 bases outside the gene matches. The CDR3 spans 13 residues. The CDR3 nucleotides read TGTGCCAGCTCACCCAGCGGGATAGGCGAGCAGTACTTC. Its protein is CASSPSGIGEQYF.

CDR3 protein: CASSLSPAGWDEQYF. CDR3 DNA sequence: TGTGCCAGCAGCTTGAGTCCCGCGGGGTGGGACGAGCAGTACTTC. J is TRBJ2-7 and V is TRBV5-4; D might be TRBD2 (6 bases). V was pared by 1 base and J by 5 bases, with 16 bases between. The CDR3 is 15 amino acids. Germline V gene lookup returns CDR1 SGHNT and CDR2 YYREEE (reference sequence).

J is TRBJ2-1 and V is TRBV9; D gene uncertain. V lost 3 bases and J 3 bases, leaving 16 bases between the germline ends. In germline, CDR1 is SGDLS, CDR2 YYNGEE. The CDR3 is made up of 16 amino acids. In DNA, the CDR3 is TGTGCCAGCAGCGCCCGAGGAGCTCTGAACTACAATGAGCAGTTCTTC. This sequence encodes CASSARGALNYNEQFF. The full variable domain, rest sourced from reference TRBV9 and TRBJ2-1, is DSGVTQTPKHLITATGQRVTLRCSPRSGDLSVYWYQQSLDQGLQFLIQYYNGEERAKGNILERFSAQQFPDLHSELNLSSLELGDSALYFCASSARGALNYNEQFFGPGTRLTVL.

The chain has TRBV9 and TRBJ2-7, with 9 positions matching TRBD2. The CDR3 contains 16 residues. Per germline, CDR1 SGDLS and CDR2 YYNGEE. J was trimmed by 4 bases and V by 2 bases; bases with no gene match: 10. The CDR3 spells CASSVGRAGGLYEQYF. In nucleotides, the CDR3 is TGTGCCAGCAGCGTGGGGAGAGCGGGAGGATTATACGAGCAGTACTTC.

This clone appeared a single time. The chain combines TRBV6-1 with TRBJ2-5; possible D gene TRBD2, 6 bases. With 2 bases removed from V and 0 bases from J, the gap between germline ends came to 10 bases. The CDR3 extends over 15 amino acids. Germline CDR1 reads MNHNS; CDR2 reads SASEGT. The CDR3 is CASSENRGNQETQYF. In DNA, the CDR3 is TGTGCCAGCAGTGAAAATCGGGGGAACCAAGAGACCCAGTACTTC.

The chain combines TRBV11-1 with TRBJ2-5, with D perhaps TRBD1 (5 bases). V lost 6 bases to trimming and J lost 1 base, with 15 bases between them. Germline loops: CDR1 SGHAT, CDR2 FQDESV (reference sequence). The CDR3 runs 15 residues. CDR3 DNA: TGTGCCAGCAGTTTTTCACAGGAATTCCAAGAGACCCAGTACTTC. Its translation: CASSFSQEFQETQYF.

This chain joins TRBV27 and TRBJ2-1; 7 bases map to TRBD2. V shed 0 bases, J shed 5 bases, and the junction held 4 bases outside the gene matches. Germline assignment: CDR1 MNHEY and CDR2 SMNVEV (reference sequence). The CDR3 contains 15 residues. CDR3 loop: CASSLSPSGHNEQFF. The CDR3 DNA follows: TGTGCCAGCAGTTTATCTCCTAGCGGCCACAATGAGCAGTTCTTC.

This clone appeared once. The V call is TRBV6-1, the J call TRBJ2-5; D perhaps matches TRBD2 (6 bases). TRBJ2-7 matches the DNA end more closely, so the J call is doubtful. Germline V gives CDR1 MNHNS, CDR2 SASEGT. The CDR3 totals 15 residues. The CDR3 sequence is CASSEAEEGGYEQYF. CDR3 nucleotide sequence: TGTGCCAGCAGTGAAGCTGAGGAGGGCGGCTACGAGCAGTACTTC.

The CDR3 nucleotides are TGTGCCAGCAGCTTGAAGGGAGGAGGCACAGATACGCAGTATTTT. Translating gives CASSLKGGGTDTQYF. V gene TRBV5-4 combines with J gene TRBJ2-3, with D possibly TRBD2 on 6 matching bases. This CDR3 spans 15 amino acids. Germline V lookup: CDR1 SGHNT, CDR2 YYREEE (reference sequence). V dropped 1 base and J dropped 1 base, with 10 bases sitting between them.

This clone appeared a single time. The gene calls are TRBV19 and TRBJ2-5; a weak D match, TRBD1 (6 bases). Trimming shortened V by 5 bases and J by 5 bases, and 18 bases separated the two germline ends. CDR3 size: 15 residues. CDR1 LNHDA and CDR2 SQIVND come from the germline V gene (reference sequence). Written as DNA, the CDR3 is TGTGCCAGTAGTTTGTTTCGACAGGCGAGGGAGACCCAGTACTTC. As protein: CASSLFRQARETQYF.

The chain is built from TRBV10-3 and TRBJ2-1; 7 nucleotides align to TRBD1. This CDR3 region has 16 residues. The junction had 11 bases not matched to a gene; V was cut back by 4 bases and J by 5 bases. CDR1 and CDR2 (germline): ENHRY, SYGVKD. The CDR3 bases are TGTGCCATCAGTGTGGCCGGACAGGTTTACCACAATGAGCAGTTCTTC. It encodes CAISVAGQVYHNEQFF.

The count of this clone is one. V gene TRBV7-8 combines with J gene TRBJ2-7; 8 positions agree with TRBD2. The CDR3 has 15 amino acids. Losses at the gene ends were 2 bases for V and 2 bases for J; bases not matched to a gene: 5. In germline, CDR1 is SGHVS, CDR2 FQNEAQ. CDR3 amino acids: CASSLRVAGTYEQYF. As DNA, the CDR3 is TGTGCCAGCAGCTTAAGGGTAGCGGGGACCTACGAGCAGTACTTC.

The V call is TRBV5-6, the J call TRBJ2-7, with 9 nucleotides matching TRBD2. Per the germline V gene, CDR1 is SGHDT and CDR2 is YYEEEE. J was trimmed by 0 bases and V by 4 bases; bases with no gene match: 5. The CDR3 is 15 amino acids. CDR3 DNA sequence: TGTGCCAGCAGCCCCAGACTAGCGGTCTCCTACGAGCAGTACTTC. It yields the protein CASSPRLAVSYEQYF. The full variable domain, with the rest looked up from reference TRBV5-6 and TRBJ2-7, is DAGVTQSPTHLIKTRGQQVTLRCSPKSGHDTVSWYQQALGQGPQFIFQYYEEEERQRGNFPDRFSGHQFPNYSSELNVNALLLGDSALYLCASSPRLAVSYEQYFGPGTRLTVT.

The chain recombines TRBV7-3 with TRBJ2-2; 11 nucleotides agree with TRBD2. The CDR3 contains 15 residues. J was trimmed by 5 bases and V by 10 bases; bases with no gene match: 9. The germline CDR1 and CDR2 sequences are SGHTA and FQGTGA. The CDR3 spells CATQRLAGGTGELFF. The CDR3 DNA reads TGTGCCACCCAGAGGCTAGCGGGAGGAACCGGGGAGCTGTTTTTT.

J is TRBJ2-2 and V is TRBV5-4; 14 bases fit TRBD2. Germline loops: CDR1 SGHNT, CDR2 YYREEE (reference sequence). With 2 bases clipped from V and 0 bases from J, the junction kept 3 bases outside the gene matches. The CDR3 is made up of 18 amino acids. The CDR3 sequence is CASSFGLAGGTNTGELFF. Written as DNA, the CDR3 is TGTGCCAGCAGCTTCGGACTAGCGGGAGGAACGAACACCGGGGAGCTGTTTTTT.